A selection of T cell receptor beta chains follows, all from one sample in a study of metastatic and nonmetastatic thyroid tumors. TCRdb used MiXCR to call clones anew from the PCR reads. The sample contains around 18,000 clones, 30% to 40% of which appear only once. Sequenced material: tumor tissue. Receptors were obtained from a female donor with papillary thyroid cancer or a benign thyroid nodule (not recorded which). Some clones in this sample may be carry-over from other donors' samples. The CDR3 runs from the conserved cysteine through the conserved F or W.

V: TRBV5-1
J: TRBJ1-2
length: 13
CDR3: CASSWDDSYGYTF

V: TRBV11-2
J: TRBJ2-1
length: 16
CDR3: CASSLGAGAVLDEQFF

V: TRBV6-2/TRBV6-3
J: TRBJ1-1
length: 16
CDR3: CASTALRQGAGTEAFF

V: TRBV24-1
J: TRBJ1-2
length: 13
CDR3: CATSDVGTAGYTF

V: TRBV5-1
J: TRBJ2-3
length: 15
CDR3: CASSPRVVSTDTQYF

V: TRBV6-2/TRBV6-3
J: TRBJ1-5
length: 19
CDR3: CASRRGGDGAGYSNRPQHF

V: TRBV7-6
J: TRBJ1-1
length: 14
CDR3: CASSLDGMNTEAFF

V: TRBV5-5
J: TRBJ2-2
length: 14
CDR3: CASRPLRGAGELFF

V: TRBV6-2/TRBV6-3
J: TRBJ2-2
length: 17
CDR3: CASSLSPGTSNTGELFF

V: TRBV19
J: TRBJ1-3
length: 13
CDR3: CASRTTSGNTIYF

V: TRBV30
J: TRBJ2-3
length: 13
CDR3: CAWSLGHTDTQYF

V: TRBV4-3
J: TRBJ2-1
length: 14
CDR3: CASCQWTQINEQFF

V: TRBV11-3
J: TRBJ2-3
length: 13
CDR3: CASSLDLADTQYF

V: TRBV6-5
J: TRBJ1-5
length: 18
CDR3: CASRTGGTNFYSNQPQHF

V: TRBV11-3
J: TRBJ2-2
length: 14
CDR3: CASSLDWNTGELFF

V: TRBV7-2
J: TRBJ2-1
length: 13
CDR3: CASSDGLANEQFF

V: TRBV12-3/TRBV12-4
J: TRBJ1-3
length: 16
CDR3: CASSSLGGRDGNTIYF

V: TRBV20-1
J: TRBJ2-7
length: 11
CDR3: CSAVGLYEQYF

V: TRBV3-1
J: TRBJ1-5
length: 13
CDR3: CASSKVGNQPQHF

V: TRBV6-1
J: TRBJ2-7
length: 14
CDR3: CASSPDRSSYEQYF

V: TRBV28
J: TRBJ2-7
length: 16
CDR3: CASSFRRGGTSYEQYF

V: TRBV19
J: TRBJ2-6
length: 16
CDR3: CASSTGQDSGANVLTF

V: TRBV2
J: TRBJ2-7
length: 13
CDR3: CASLGGVGYEQYF

V: TRBV6-1
J: TRBJ2-2
length: 16
CDR3: CASSRTGTGSTGELFF

V: TRBV7-9
J: TRBJ1-2
length: 15
CDR3: CASSLTGTGVHGYTF

V: TRBV6-1
J: TRBJ1-2
length: 14
CDR3: CASSDNTIIYGYTF

V: TRBV5-4
J: TRBJ2-1
length: 12
CDR3: CASSPGLNEQFF

V: TRBV12-3/TRBV12-4
J: TRBJ2-7
length: 12
CDR3: CASSLLGSEQYF

V: TRBV30
J: TRBJ2-3
length: 14
CDR3: CAWTGGNFPDTQYF

V: TRBV6-2/TRBV6-3
J: TRBJ1-5
length: 17
CDR3: CASSYPPAAISDQPQHF

V: TRBV3-1
J: TRBJ2-2
length: 14
CDR3: CASSQVRNTGELFF

V: TRBV19
J: TRBJ2-7
length: 15
CDR3: CASSIVGAGVYEQYF

V: TRBV24-1
J: TRBJ2-2
length: 16
CDR3: CATSDPGLAGAVELFF

V: TRBV11-1
J: TRBJ1-3
length: 17
CDR3: CASSLRGVTGSGNTIYF

V: TRBV28
J: TRBJ1-6
length: 15
CDR3: CASSSGWVYNSPLHF

V: TRBV7-2
J: TRBJ1-3
length: 14
CDR3: CASSVMTGSNTIYF

V: TRBV12-3/TRBV12-4
J: TRBJ2-2
length: 14
CDR3: CASSTGVSTGELFF

V: TRBV20-1
J: TRBJ1-1
length: 13
CDR3: CSARTGRGGEAFF

V: TRBV24-1
J: TRBJ2-7
length: 14
CDR3: CATSDPTGVGEQYF

V: TRBV6-2/TRBV6-3
J: TRBJ2-6
length: 16
CDR3: CASSLTGGSGANVLTF

V: TRBV2
J: TRBJ2-7
length: 13
CDR3: CASRSPMISEQYF

V: TRBV6-1
J: TRBJ1-1
length: 13
CDR3: CASSWTANTEAFF

V: TRBV5-1
J: TRBJ2-1
length: 15
CDR3: CASSSGTSGFYEQFF

V: TRBV5-1
J: TRBJ1-2
length: 13
CDR3: CASSLDGHEGYTF

V: TRBV4-2
J: TRBJ2-3
length: 16
CDR3: CASSQGLAGSTDTQYF

V: TRBV4-3
J: TRBJ2-6
length: 16
CDR3: CASSQEEGAGANVLTF

V: TRBV6-4
J: TRBJ1-2
length: 14
CDR3: CASSLVGGKNGYTF

V: TRBV11-1
J: TRBJ1-1
length: 16
CDR3: CASSPSAGYRSTEAFF

V: TRBV9
J: TRBJ1-1
length: 13
CDR3: CASGAGTGDEAFF

V: TRBV11-2
J: TRBJ2-1
length: 12
CDR3: CASSHGGSEQFF